This TCR beta chain was sequenced for a study of beta chain features in type 1 diabetes (dated by TCRdb to between 2018 and 2020). As for the study more broadly: Mean age, gender distribution, total cell number and subset yield were not different between patients and healthy donors. Across all samples, 90 million to 130 million sorted cells were examined, and cell number per subset correlated strongly with RNA yield. In the study, recently diagnosed type 1 diabetes patients and matched healthy donors were compared on the TCRB repertoires of their sorted circulating CD4+ T cell subsets. Regulatory and stem cell-like memory subsets were isolated from only 8 patients and 8 healthy donors, whereas naive and central memory subsets came from all 30 or so donors.

Including the terminal cysteine and phenylalanine, the CDR3 comprises 13 residues. Only CDR3 DNA is held: 39 bases, read in frame from base 1. According to the germline V gene, CDR1 reads MDHEN and CDR2 reads SYDVKM. From each donor, a single peripheral blood sample of about 100 mL on average was drawn into heparinised tubes. Naive, central memory, regulatory and stem cell-like memory CD4+ T cells were sorted on a BD FACSAria II using a panel including CD45RO, CCR7, CD25, CD127, CD95 and CD27. A purity above 95% was achieved for all sorted populations. Right away, PBMCs were isolated by Lymphoprep density gradient centrifugation and were stained directly, with no culture step. To minimize batch effects, samples were stained and sorted in pairs, one healthy donor with one patient per experiment. Beyond this particular receptor, the publication reports: Shorter templates might have been favored by PCR, but patient and control samples were amplified and corrected together, so both groups would have been affected equally by any skew. A moderate but significant shortening of TCRB CDR3 length was observed in type 1 diabetes patients in all four CD4+ subsets. HLA sub-analyses involved small numbers of individuals, so any influence of HLA type on TCRB rearrangement remained unresolved. Patients with type 1 diabetes made fewer insertions and deleted more nucleotides at VDJ recombination sites, implying thymic rearrangement abnormalities. Sequencing cDNA rather than genomic DNA could over-represent highly expressing activated cells, although activation and CD3 levels did not differ between groups. The naive, central memory and regulatory TCRB repertoires appeared to resemble one another more closely among patients than among healthy donors.

This clone appeared a few times. This clone's antigen is unknown. Relative to the germline gene, one junction end is altered; a read error may explain this. The High Capacity cDNA Reverse Transcription Kit was used to reverse transcribe all of the isolated RNA, meaning that expressed TCRB transcripts were what got sequenced. Deep immunoSEQ sequencing was performed on naive, central memory and regulatory T cell samples, with an average of roughly 3.6 million total reads per sample. After sorted cells were lysed in RLT buffer, RNA was extracted with DNase-treated RNeasy Micro or Mini kits, with the choice depending on cell number. Each cell subset was processed separately to prevent cross-contamination, with patient and healthy donor samples processed together. The immunoSEQ multiplex PCR was used to amplify TCRB sequences from cDNA, yielding 87-bp fragments that span the CDR3 region. Amplicons were sequenced on the Illumina HiSeq platform. The authors processed their data as follows. Synthetic template baselines were used to correct PCR bias computationally, reads within Hamming distance 2 were collapsed together, and singletons that could not be merged were discarded. By aligning reads against IMGT, V, D and J genes, CDR3 length, and insertions or deletions at six rearrangement sites were assigned. Clonotype counts were normalized to sorted cell number within each subset before computing true diversity and Gini coefficients with the tcR R package. The overlap coefficient, calculated on TCRB nucleotide sequences, was used to quantify repertoire sharing. As a proxy for the pre-selection repertoire, out-of-frame TCRB sequences from naive cells were analyzed. TCRdb carries this immuneACCESS record with in-frame sequences only. Its versions omit some clonotypes, under half of them owing to an unresolved V gene in the studies checked, with the rest unexplained. D and trimming were read from the DNA, whereas the V and J calls and clone size are those reported in that table. Recorded for this sample are 620,000 or so clones; about a sixth of them occurred a single time. The ten largest make up roughly 0.098% of the sample.

The sequence joins TRBV28 to TRBJ1-6, with the D gene too uncertain to name. This receptor was obtained from a young man in good health. The material sequenced was naive CD4+ T cells from blood. The cell subset or site tag for this specimen amounts to: true naive CD4+ T cells. The CDR3 in this case is CASSLTPPSAESF. The DNA reads as follows: TGTGCCAGCAGTTTAACCCCACCTTCGGCAGAGAGTTTT.